The 27 T cell receptor beta chains below all came from one sample that was sequenced in a study of identical twins. A single record per CDR3 protein comes from TCRdb applying MiXCR to the 5' RACE reads. The repertoire holds around 1.7 million distinct CDR3 sequences, with roughly a third as singletons. Sequencing input: cord blood. These receptors were obtained from a newborn girl in good health.

This clonotype occurred many times. J is TRBJ2-3 and V is TRBV12-3 or TRBV12-4; tentative D call: TRBD1 (5 bases). V was cut by 3 bases and J by 1 base, with 11 bases left in between. The CDR3 is 15 amino acids. CDR3 in DNA: TGTGCCAGCAGTTTCCCCCAGGGCGGCACAGATACGCAGTATTTT. Translating gives CASSFPQGGTDTQYF.

This clonotype was seen only a few times. This rearrangement joins TRBV20-1 to TRBJ2-3; 9 nucleotides align to TRBD2. V trimming: 5 bases; J trimming: 5 bases; junction bases outside the gene matches: 8. This CDR3 has 14 amino acids. In germline, CDR1 is DFQATT, CDR2 SNEGSKA (reference sequence). This CDR3 reads CSADLAGKGDTQYF. For the CDR3, the DNA is TGCAGTGCTGACCTAGCGGGGAAAGGAGATACGCAGTATTTT.

This clonotype has more than one count but fewer than ten. V usage is TRBV5-1 and J usage is TRBJ1-2, with unresolved D. The CDR3 sequence is 14 residues long. Trimming left V 0 bases short and J 4 bases short, with 10 bases between. CDR1 SGHRS and CDR2 YFSETQ come from the germline V gene. CDR3 nucleotides: TGCGCCAGCAGCTTGGATCCGATTTTCTATGGCTACACCTTC. Translation: CASSLDPIFYGYTF.

This clonotype was picked up a small number of times. This chain's CDR3 is CASSAGFSGDGDTQYF. For the CDR3, the DNA is TGCGCCAGCAGTGCTGGGTTTAGCGGGGATGGAGATACGCAGTATTTT. The rearrangement links TRBV10-1 to TRBJ2-3; 8 bases agree with TRBD2. Trimming took 4 bases from V and 5 from J; bases not matched to a gene: 11. Germline assignment: CDR1 WNHNN and CDR2 SYGVQD (reference sequence). The CDR3 consists of 16 residues.

The CDR3 sequence is CASSAELAPSSYNEQYF. The CDR3 DNA follows: TGTGCCAGCAGTGCCGAACTAGCCCCTAGCTCCTACAATGAGCAGTACTTC. The chain is built from TRBV6-4 and TRBJ2-7, with D maybe TRBD2 (6 bases). The V end lost 4 bases, the J end lost 7 bases, and 26 bases lay between the germline ends. The CDR3 runs to 17 residues. Germline CDR1 is MRHNA and CDR2 is SNTAGT.

This sequence joins TRBV29-1 and TRBJ2-1; weak D call: TRBD2 (6 bases). The germline CDR1 and CDR2 sequences are SQVTM and ANQGSEA. Trimming cost V 5 bases and J 4 bases, with 24 bases left between them. This CDR3 is 17 amino acids long. The CDR3 region is CSVWGPLDKGTYNEQFF. In DNA, the CDR3 is TGCAGCGTTTGGGGTCCGTTAGACAAGGGGACTTACAATGAGCAGTTCTTC.

The genes are TRBV3-1 and TRBJ2-5, with 7 bases lining up with TRBD2. CDR1 and CDR2 (germline): LGHDT, YNNKEL (reference sequence). With 1 base clipped from V and 11 bases from J, the junction kept 13 bases outside the gene matches. CDR3 size: 15 residues. CDR3 region: CASSQGPAGKDEQYF. DNA for the CDR3: TGTGCCAGCAGCCAAGGGCCAGCGGGGAAAGATGAGCAGTACTTC.

This chain uses TRBV6-2 or TRBV6-3 with TRBJ2-5; 10 positions match TRBD2. V was pared by 2 bases and J by 11 bases, with 14 bases of the junction left unmatched. The CDR3 length is 16 residues. Germline CDR1 and CDR2: MNHEY and SVGEGT. CDR3 DNA: TGTGCCAGCAGTTACAGATCGGAACTAGCGGGAAATGAGCAGTACTTC. Protein sequence: CASSYRSELAGNEQYF.

This clonotype appeared a few times. The chain joins TRBV6-5 to TRBJ2-7; tentative D call: TRBD1 (6 bases). CDR1 MNHEY and CDR2 SVGAGI come from the germline V gene. The CDR3 is made up of 14 amino acids. V lost 7 bases, J lost 2 bases, and 15 bases lay in between. CDR3 sequence reads: CASTLSTGTYEQYF. CDR3 sequence (DNA): TGTGCCAGCACCTTATCAACAGGGACCTACGAGCAGTACTTC.

The chain combines TRBV20-1 with TRBJ2-3; 10 bases are shared with TRBD2. The CDR3 runs 15 residues. Germline assignment: CDR1 DFQATT and CDR2 SNEGSKA (reference sequence). V was clipped by 4 bases and J by 2 bases; unmatched bases: 6. The CDR3 region is CSAISGRRATDTQYF. The CDR3 nucleotides are TGCAGTGCTATTAGCGGGAGGAGGGCCACAGATACGCAGTATTTT.

This clonotype has more than one count but fewer than ten. V usage is TRBV3-1 and J usage is TRBJ2-5, with 9 bases fitting TRBD2. CDR1 and CDR2 (germline): LGHDT, YNNKEL (reference sequence). The CDR3 contains 15 residues. The V gene end was trimmed by 10 bases and the J gene end by 4 bases; junction bases not matched to a gene: 13. The CDR3 sequence is CATAGGWLSVETQYF. In nucleotides, the CDR3 is TGTGCCACCGCGGGAGGGTGGCTGTCCGTAGAGACCCAGTACTTC.

In the case of this clonotype: Given a much more abundant clone one base away, this may be a read error. The V and J genes are TRBV12-3 or TRBV12-4 and TRBJ2-3, with D unresolved. The length of the CDR3 is 16 residues. Trimming took 6 bases from V and 0 from J, leaving 16 bases between them. The CDR3 protein is CASRGRRSPSTDTQYF. In DNA, the CDR3 is TGTGCCAGCAGGGGCAGGCGGTCCCCTAGCACAGATACGCAGTATTTT.

The V call is TRBV7-9, the J call TRBJ2-5, with D possibly matching TRBD1 (5 bases). CDR1 is SEHNR, CDR2 FQNEAQ, per germline (reference sequence). This CDR3 contains 15 residues. Trimming pared 3 bases from V and 4 bases from J, leaving 15 bases between. CDR3 in amino acids: CASSFGEARGETQYF. The CDR3, as DNA: TGTGCCAGCAGCTTCGGCGAGGCTAGGGGAGAGACCCAGTACTTC.

This clonotype has only a few counts. The rearrangement uses TRBV5-1 and TRBJ2-1; 8 positions match TRBD1. The CDR3 loop spans 15 amino acids. Germline V lookup: CDR1 SGHRS, CDR2 YFSETQ. V was pared by 0 bases and J by 8 bases, with 7 bases of the junction left unmatched. This CDR3 is CASSLVGRGHDEQFF. CDR3 nucleotide sequence: TGCGCCAGCAGCTTGGTGGGCAGGGGGCACGATGAGCAGTTCTTC.

This clonotype has a handful of counts. The J gene is TRBJ2-3, the V gene TRBV14; 10 nucleotides agree with TRBD2. The J segment lost 8 bases and the V segment lost 0 bases, leaving 8 bases of the junction unmatched. The CDR3 is 16 residues long. Germline V gene lookup returns CDR1 SGHDN and CDR2 FVKESK. This CDR3 reads CASSQDLLAGACTQYF. CDR3 DNA sequence: TGTGCCAGCAGCCAAGATTTGCTAGCGGGAGCATGTACGCAGTATTTT.

V usage is TRBV2 and J usage is TRBJ1-2; maybe TRBD1 (5 bases). The CDR3 is 13 amino acids. Trimming cost V 8 bases and J 2 bases, with 12 bases left between them. Germline V lookup: CDR1 SNHLY, CDR2 FYNNEI. Here the CDR3 reads CASPEDTNYGYTF. CDR3 nucleotides: TGTGCCAGCCCTGAGGACACCAACTATGGCTACACCTTC.

This clonotype has at least ten counts. The rearrangement uses TRBV29-1 and TRBJ1-2; D perhaps matches TRBD1 (6 bases). This CDR3 has 14 amino acids. V lost 0 bases, J lost 4 bases, and 12 bases lay in between. Looked up from germline, CDR1 is SQVTM and CDR2 is ANQGSEA. The chain's CDR3 is CSVEDPGGAYGYTF. The CDR3 DNA reads TGCAGCGTTGAAGACCCCGGGGGGGCCTATGGCTACACCTTC.

V gene TRBV20-1 combines with J gene TRBJ1-4; D remains unclear. V lost 6 bases and J lost 4, with 15 bases in between. The germline V gene has CDR1 DFQATT and CDR2 SNEGSKA (reference sequence). CDR3 size: 14 residues. The CDR3 is CSAVPGEINEKLFF. DNA of the CDR3: TGCAGTGCCGTCCCCGGGGAGATTAATGAAAAACTGTTTTTT.

A single count supports this clonotype. CDR3 in DNA: TGTGCCAGCAGCTTGGTGTTTGCGAAGGGCCGGTATAGCAATCAGCCCCAGCATTTT. The encoded protein is CASSLVFAKGRYSNQPQHF. The V call is TRBV5-5, the J call TRBJ1-5, with D hard to call. Trimming removed 0 bases at V and 0 bases at J, with 19 bases between. The CDR3 sequence is 19 residues long. Per the germline V gene, CDR1 is SGHKS and CDR2 is YYEKEE (reference sequence).

The CDR3 region is CASSPLGDGTQYF. The CDR3 region has the DNA TGTGCCAGCAGCCCGTTGGGGGATGGTACGCAGTATTTT. The chain carries TRBV4-2 and TRBJ2-3; D is possibly TRBD1 or TRBD2 (5 bases each). Trimming cost V 4 bases and J 8 bases, with 13 bases left between them. The germline V gene has CDR1 LGHNA and CDR2 YNFKEQ. This CDR3 contains 13 residues.

This clonotype was observed a few times. The V and J genes are TRBV12-3 or TRBV12-4 and TRBJ2-5, with D tentatively TRBD1 (6 bases). The J call could be wrong; TRBJ2-7 is a better fit for the DNA end. The CDR3 totals 14 residues. Written as DNA, the CDR3 is TGTGCCAGCAGTTTAGCGCGGGTCAGGGGCGAGCAGTACTTC. It yields the protein CASSLARVRGEQYF.

V is TRBV2 and J is TRBJ2-1; 14 bases line up with TRBD2. The CDR3 is made up of 15 amino acids. Per the germline V gene, CDR1 is SNHLY and CDR2 is FYNNEI. Trimming cost V 6 bases and J 9 bases; bases outside gene matches: 7. The CDR3 nucleotides are TGTGCCAGCAGGAGGGGACTAGCGGGAGCTGGTGAGCAGTTCTTC. This sequence encodes CASRRGLAGAGEQFF.

This clonotype was picked up a small number of times. The chain links TRBV5-6 to TRBJ2-1; 12 bases are shared with TRBD2. This CDR3 region has 20 residues. J was trimmed by 1 base and V by 4 bases; bases with no gene match: 15. From germline, CDR1 is SGHDT and CDR2 YYEEEE. CDR3 DNA sequence: TGTGCCAGCAGCAGCCCTTTACTGGGACTAGCGGGTCTGTCCTACAATGAGCAGTTCTTC. Translated, it gives CASSSPLLGLAGLSYNEQFF.

The chain uses TRBV21-1 and TRBJ1-1. TRBV21-1 is an annotated pseudogene. The CDR3 is 15 residues long. This CDR3 is CASSKRATVNTEAFF. For the CDR3, the DNA is TGTGCCAGCAGCAAGAGGGCCACCGTGAACACTGAAGCTTTCTTT.

The chain uses TRBV29-1 and TRBJ1-2; TRBD1 matches 7 bases. The CDR3 runs 13 residues. Losses at the gene ends were 7 bases for V and 6 bases for J; bases not matched to a gene: 11. From germline, CDR1 is SQVTM and CDR2 ANQGSEA. CDR3: CSAGWRGQHGYTF. DNA for the CDR3: TGCAGCGCTGGTTGGAGGGGGCAACATGGCTACACCTTC.

The chain links TRBV27 to TRBJ2-3, with 14 bases identical to TRBD2. The CDR3 consists of 18 residues. Germline V gives CDR1 MNHEY, CDR2 SMNVEV (reference sequence). The ends lost 7 bases at V and 3 bases at J; junction bases unmatched: 12. Written as DNA, the CDR3 is TGTGCCAGCACCTCGACGGGGACTAGCGGGAGAATGACAGATACGCAGTATTTT. This gives the protein CASTSTGTSGRMTDTQYF.

In this sample, this clonotype turned up a few times. The gene calls are TRBV27 and TRBJ2-5; D possibly corresponds to TRBD1 (5 bases). The CDR3 runs to 14 residues. Germline V CDR1 and CDR2: MNHEY, SMNVEV (reference sequence). The V gene lost 9 bases and the J gene lost 2 bases, with 16 bases spanning the gap. Here the CDR3 reads CASKLGANQETQYF. CDR3 nucleotides: TGTGCCAGTAAGCTAGGGGCGAATCAAGAGACCCAGTACTTC.